A single sample gave rise to the 25 T cell receptor beta chains below, sequenced in a study of T cells in Graves' hyperthyroidism and ophthalmopathy. Template material for amplifying TCR beta CDR3 regions consisted of RNA transcripts. With the HTBI primer set, the TCR CDR3 went through a first round of RT-PCR. TCRdb called the multiplex PCR reads again in MiXCR, with one record for every CDR3 protein. The data contain about 410,000 distinct CDR3 sequences, about 14% of them seen just once; the ten biggest clones take up 15% to 20%. Material for sequencing was blood. The source is a woman between 25 and 40 years old with Graves' ophthalmopathy.

This clonotype was counted ten times or more. The genes are TRBV11-1 and TRBJ2-1; no clear D. This CDR3 is built from 12 residues. The V end lost 3 bases, the J end lost 8 bases, and 8 bases lay between the germline ends. Germline assignment: CDR1 SGHAT and CDR2 FQDESV (reference sequence). CDR3 nucleotides: TGTGCCAGCAGCTTTATCGCGTATGAGCAGTTCTTC. Translated: CASSFIAYEQFF.

This clonotype has ten or more counts. The chain recombines TRBV4-2 with TRBJ2-3; 7 bases map to TRBD2. This CDR3 spans 16 amino acids. Germline loops: CDR1 LGHNA, CDR2 YNFKEQ. V lost 1 base to trimming and J lost 2 bases; unmatched junction nucleotides: 6. For the CDR3, the DNA is TGTGCCAGCAGCCAAGTTCGCGGGGGATACACAGATACGCAGTATTTT. This encodes CASSQVRGGYTDTQYF.

This clonotype was observed at least ten times. This chain links TRBV11-2 with TRBJ2-2; D is perhaps TRBD2 (5 bases). This CDR3 comprises 14 residues. Trimming cost V 3 bases and J 4 bases, with 9 bases left between them. Per the germline V gene, CDR1 is SGHAT and CDR2 is FQNNGV. Here the CDR3 DNA reads TGTGCCAGCAGCTTGAGGGCGGCCACCGGGGAGCTGTTTTTT. Encoded protein: CASSLRAATGELFF. The variable domain in full, completed from reference TRBV11-2 and TRBJ2-2, reads EAGVAQSPRYKIIEKRQSVAFWCNPISGHATLYWYQQILGQGPKLLIQFQNNGVVDDSQLPKDRFSAERLKGVDSTLKIQPAKLEDSAVYLCASSLRAATGELFFGEGSRLTVL.

The sample holds a few counts of this clonotype. The rearrangement joins TRBV28 to TRBJ1-2; D possibly corresponds to TRBD1 (5 bases). The CDR3 has 13 residues. Germline CDR1 reads MDHEN; CDR2 reads SYDVKM. V was shortened by 6 bases and J by 4 bases, with 12 bases between the two germline ends. CDR3 nucleotide sequence: TGTGCCAGCAGAACCGGGACTCTCTATGGCTACACCTTC. This translates into CASRTGTLYGYTF.

The J gene is TRBJ2-5, the V gene TRBV7-6; no clear D. The germline V gene has CDR1 SGHVS and CDR2 FNYEAQ. Trimming cost V 2 bases and J 1 base, with 8 bases left between them. The CDR3 totals 14 residues. The CDR3 loop reads CASSLTPGQETQYF. In DNA form, the CDR3 reads TGTGCCAGCAGCTTAACTCCAGGCCAAGAGACCCAGTACTTC.

This clonotype was observed at least ten times. J is TRBJ1-1 and V is TRBV6-1; D might be TRBD1 (5 bases). The CDR3 consists of 15 residues. CDR1 is MNHNS and CDR2 is SASEGT in the germline V gene. V was cut by 6 bases and J by 4 bases, with 18 bases left in between. The CDR3 DNA reads TGTGCCAGCAGGTATAGAGGGGCGGAAGGCACTGAAGCTTTCTTT. Encoded protein: CASRYRGAEGTEAFF.

The J gene is TRBJ2-1, the V gene TRBV27; D tentatively fits TRBD1 or TRBD2 (5 bases each). Germline lookup yields CDR1 MNHEY and CDR2 SMNVEV (reference sequence). This CDR3 is built from 17 residues. V was pared by 8 bases and J by 6 bases, with 26 bases between. DNA for the CDR3: TGTGCCAGCGGCGCATCCTCAGGGCCGGGGTCGTCCAATGAGCAGTTCTTC. Protein: CASGASSGPGSSNEQFF.

The table lists this clonotype with many counts. This chain connects TRBV30 to TRBJ2-2, with D uncertain. Trimming cost V 8 bases and J 2 bases, with 15 bases left between them. CDR1 and CDR2 (germline): GTSNPN, SVGIG (reference sequence). The CDR3 sequence is 14 residues long. The CDR3 nucleotides read TGTGCCCTTAGTCGCCGTCCAAACACCGGGGAGCTGTTTTTT. This encodes CALSRRPNTGELFF.

V and J are TRBV9 and TRBJ2-7; possible D gene TRBD2, 6 bases. CDR1 SGDLS and CDR2 YYNGEE come from the germline V gene. Deletions cut 0 bases from V and 6 bases from J, with 10 bases between. This CDR3 comprises 13 residues. The CDR3 DNA is TGTGCCAGCAGCGTAGGTGGGGGGTTCGAGCAGTACTTC. This gives the protein CASSVGGGFEQYF.

This clonotype was observed many times. This chain connects TRBV6-1 to TRBJ2-3, with TRBD2 matching over 14 bases. Germline V lookup: CDR1 MNHNS, CDR2 SASEGT. CDR3 length: 16 residues. J was trimmed by 5 bases and V by 5 bases; bases with no gene match: 6. The CDR3 coding sequence is TGTGCCAGCAGTTACCGACTAGCGGGGGGGGAAGATACGCAGTATTTT. It is translated as CASSYRLAGGEDTQYF.

This clonotype was seen a few times. The V and J genes are TRBV29-1 and TRBJ2-3; D could derive from TRBD1 or TRBD2 (5 bases each). Germline V gene lookup returns CDR1 SQVTM and CDR2 ANQGSEA. This CDR3 spans 13 amino acids. V was clipped by 5 bases and J by 1 base, with 10 bases between them. In DNA, the CDR3 is TGCAGCGTTACCTGGGACGGCACAGATACGCAGTATTTT. Protein sequence: CSVTWDGTDTQYF.

The sample holds a few counts of this clonotype. The CDR3 sequence: CASSVTSGGGNTGELFF. CDR3 sequence (DNA): TGTGCCAGCAGCGTGACTAGCGGGGGGGGGAACACCGGGGAGCTGTTTTTT. The chain links TRBV6-2 or TRBV6-3 to TRBJ2-2; TRBD2 matches 14 bases. The CDR3 is 17 amino acids. The V and J ends lost 6 bases and 1 base, in that order; junction bases with no gene match: 4. Germline assignment: CDR1 MNHEY and CDR2 SVGEGT.

CDR3 nucleotide sequence: TGCGCCAGCAGCCAAGGGGGGGGGGCCAACGTCCTGACTTTC. Amino acids: CASSQGGGANVLTF. This chain connects TRBV5-1 to TRBJ2-6, with D tentatively TRBD1 or TRBD2 (6 bases each). Per germline, CDR1 SGHRS and CDR2 YFSETQ. There are 14 residues in the CDR3. Trimming cost V 4 bases and J 4 bases, with 9 bases left between them. The variable domain in full, completed from reference TRBV5-1 and TRBJ2-6, reads KAGVTQTPRYLIKTRGQQVTLSCSPISGHRSVSWYQQTPGQGLQFLFEYFSETQRNKGNFPGRFSGRQFSNSRSEMNVSTLELGDSALYLCASSQGGGANVLTFGAGSRLTVL.

This clonotype has a handful of counts. The V call is TRBV9, the J call TRBJ2-5, with no clear D. This CDR3 region has 13 residues. Deletions cut 3 bases from V and 9 bases from J, with 15 bases between. CDR1 is SGDLS and CDR2 is YYNGEE in the germline V gene. CDR3 protein: CASSADGNGPQYF. The CDR3 nucleotides are TGTGCCAGCAGCGCGGACGGAAATGGACCCCAGTACTTC.

This clonotype was observed at least ten times. The rearrangement joins TRBV7-9 to TRBJ1-2; D is possibly TRBD1 (6 bases). Germline CDR1 SEHNR, CDR2 FQNEAQ (reference sequence). V was cut by 6 bases and J by 6 bases, with 11 bases left in between. This CDR3 has 12 residues. CDR3 bases: TGTGCCAGCAGGTCCTACAGGGATGGCTACACCTTC. Translating gives CASRSYRDGYTF.

This sequence joins TRBV25-1 and TRBJ1-4, with D unresolved. This CDR3 spans 13 amino acids. Germline assignment: CDR1 MGHDK and CDR2 SYGVNS. Between the trimmed V and J ends, which lost 6 bases and 8 bases, there was a span of 13 bases. CDR3 protein: CASREDLREKLFF. DNA of the CDR3: TGTGCCAGCAGGGAGGATCTAAGGGAAAAACTGTTTTTT.

In its sample, this clonotype was seen many times. The J gene is TRBJ2-7, the V gene TRBV2, with 8 bases identical to TRBD2. Germline V gene data show CDR1 as SNHLY and CDR2 as FYNNEI. The J segment lost 2 bases and the V segment lost 8 bases, leaving 2 bases of the junction unmatched. CDR3 length: 12 amino acids. In nucleotides, the CDR3 is TGTGCCAGCGGCGGGGGGACCTACGAGCAGTACTTC. Its translation is CASGGGTYEQYF.

Ten or more counts support this clonotype. The chain recombines TRBV28 with TRBJ2-5; D is perhaps TRBD1 (6 bases). Trimming cost V 2 bases and J 1 base, with 14 bases left between them. This CDR3 is 16 amino acids long. Germline V gene data show CDR1 as MDHEN and CDR2 as SYDVKM. The DNA for the CDR3 is TGTGCCAGCAGTTTAGGACCCGGGACATCCCAAGAGACCCAGTACTTC. Translating gives CASSLGPGTSQETQYF.

Turning to this clonotype: This CDR3 is missing its conserved last phenylalanine or tryptophan, likely due to a read error. The DNA of the CDR3 is TGTGCCAGCAGTCCCCGTGGGTATGGCTACACCCTC. Protein product: CASSPRGYGYTL. The chain employs TRBV28 and TRBJ1-2; D is unclear. The V gene lost 5 bases and the J gene lost 5 bases, with 9 bases spanning the gap. In germline, CDR1 is MDHEN, CDR2 SYDVKM. The CDR3 loop spans 12 amino acids.

The V call is TRBV5-1, the J call TRBJ2-2; D is unclear. The germline V gene encodes CDR1 SGHRS and CDR2 YFSETQ. This CDR3 has 15 amino acids. The V end lost 4 bases, the J end lost 4 bases, and 14 bases lay between the germline ends. CDR3 in DNA: TGCGCCAGCAGCCCGGGCCTTCCGAGCACCGGGGAGCTGTTTTTT. This encodes CASSPGLPSTGELFF.

There are many counts of this clonotype. The chain combines TRBV10-2 with TRBJ1-1, with D possibly being TRBD1 (5 bases). Trimming stripped 5 bases from V and 1 base from J, with 8 bases between. CDR1 and CDR2 from the germline V gene are WSHSY and SAAADI. The CDR3 totals 13 residues. CDR3: CASSQTENTEAFF. In DNA, the CDR3 is TGCGCCAGCAGTCAGACAGAGAACACTGAAGCTTTCTTT.

As regards this clonotype: This sequence may be a read error, since a much larger clone differs from it by one base. V gene TRBV28 combines with J gene TRBJ1-2, with 9 bases fitting TRBD1. Germline V gene sequence: CDR1 MDHEN, CDR2 SYDVKM. V was clipped by 6 bases and J by 3 bases; unmatched bases: 5. The CDR3 is 14 residues long. The CDR3 sequence is CASRPGQGYYGYTF. Written as DNA, the CDR3 is TGTGCCAGCAGACCGGGACAGGGCTACTATGGCTACACCTTC.

This sequence joins TRBV4-1 and TRBJ2-1, with 11 bases identical to TRBD2. The CDR3 is made up of 18 amino acids. Germline trimming cut 5 bases from V and 6 bases from J; bases unmatched to any gene: 15. CDR1 MGHRA and CDR2 YSYEKL come from the germline V gene. Written as DNA, the CDR3 is TGCGCCAGCAGCTCGTATAGCGGGGGGGCGAATGAGTCCAATGAGCAGTTCTTC. Its protein is CASSSYSGGANESNEQFF.

This clonotype was detected many times. CDR3: CASTPLERGGMNEQFF. The CDR3 region has the DNA TGTGCCAGCACCCCCTTGGAGCGGGGAGGCATGAATGAGCAGTTCTTC. The chain joins TRBV2 to TRBJ2-1, with 7 bases fitting TRBD2. Germline trimming cut 7 bases from V and 7 bases from J; bases unmatched to any gene: 16. The CDR3 is 16 amino acids. Per the germline V gene, CDR1 is SNHLY and CDR2 is FYNNEI.

This clonotype was counted many times. CDR3 coding DNA: TGTGCCAGCACCCAGAAGGCGGGGAGGGAGACCCAGTACTTC. Protein product: CASTQKAGRETQYF. The chain couples TRBV3-1 to TRBJ2-5; the D gene is possibly TRBD2 (6 bases). V was cut by 7 bases and J by 5 bases, with 17 bases left in between. The CDR3 runs to 14 residues. Germline lookup yields CDR1 LGHDT and CDR2 YNNKEL (reference sequence).